These T cell receptor beta chains were read from a single sample in a study of siplizumab effects on memory and regulatory T cells. Measured with immunoSEQ multiplex PCR; TCRdb has only the in-frame clones, and not every one. The sample has 90,000 to 150,000 clones; around 93% are singletons. Sequenced sample: non-Treg CD4+ T cells sorted from blood. These TCRs come from a human donor in good health. The CDR3 runs from the conserved cysteine through the conserved F or W. The D gene is left open where the match is weak. Some rows mark clone size as missing; the rest say once, few, many or name a class of expanded clone.

>TRBV2|TRBJ2-1|.|.
CASRTLGDEQFF
>TRBV28|TRBJ2-6|TRBD2|.
CASSFGGTSGANVLTF
>TRBV5-1|TRBJ1-2|TRBD1|.
CASSLEGGHGYTF
>TRBV5-6|TRBJ2-7|.|.
CASSLRAPRLGQYF
>TRBV7-2|TRBJ1-6|.|.
CASSFRYSPLHF
>TRBV7-9|TRBJ2-5|TRBD2|once
CASSFGLAGGTQETQYF
>TRBV1|TRBJ1-4|.|.
CTSSQGQGDVATNEKLFF
>TRBV1|TRBJ2-7|.|.
CTSRAGLAETYEQYF
>TRBV28|TRBJ2-7|.|once
CASRQGGLYEQYF
>TRBV9|TRBJ1-1|.|.
CASSPFRVGPDTEAFF
>TRBV7-2|TRBJ2-1|.|.
CASSLAQGYEQFF
>TRBV6-1|TRBJ1-2|.|.
CASRLLTGYSDGYTF
>TRBV5-1|TRBJ1-1|TRBD1|.
CASSPQGVNTEAFF
>TRBV5-1|TRBJ2-5|TRBD2|.
CASTLSGGGQETQYF
>TRBV2|TRBJ1-6|.|.
CASSVNSPLHF
>TRBV5-4|TRBJ1-6|.|.
CASSQEGTGFSPLHF
>TRBV18|TRBJ1-2|.|.
CASSPLPLYGYTF
>TRBV18|TRBJ2-7|TRBD2|.
CASSVGTSGGEQYF
>TRBV18|TRBJ1-5|.|once
CASSPTGSGVNQPQHF
>TRBV5-6|TRBJ2-2|.|.
CASSLRWRGRDTGELFF
>TRBV5-1|TRBJ1-5|.|.
CASREGAGKDQPQHF
>TRBV6-6|TRBJ1-5|TRBD1|.
CASSLGGPNQPQHF
>TRBV19|TRBJ2-2|.|once
CASSNVRNTGELFF
>TRBV19|TRBJ2-6|.|.
CATGRSLSGANVLTF